This T cell receptor beta chain was documented in a study of blood T cells in healthy people across ages. Overall study results and limits: Higher diversity, along with more naive CD4+ cells, distinguished long-lived donors from aged donors.

Primed by a sample-barcoded 5' primer and a J-beta primer mix, a second PCR proceeded for 7 to 11 cycles. Template switching added a 12-random-nucleotide identifier to every cDNA molecule. A minimum of 2.5 million CDR3-containing paired-end reads was obtained for each sample. From the 5' RACE reads, TCRdb called clonotypes with MiXCR, one entry per CDR3 protein. In the table there are roughly 830,000 distinct CDR3 sequences, about 59% of which are singletons. Notes on this clonotype: Its antigen remains unidentified.

The germline CDR1 and CDR2 sequences are KGHDR and SFDVKD. The V gene end was trimmed by 4 bases and the J gene end by 4 bases; junction bases not matched to a gene: 11. This CDR3 has 16 residues. This chain connects TRBV24-1 to TRBJ2-5, with TRBD2 identical over 7 bases. This TCR came from a man aged 25-45 years in good health. Sequences were obtained from blood. CDR3 bases: TGTGCCACCAGTGACCTGGGCCGGGGGGATCGAGAGACCCAGTACTTC. It specifies CATSDLGRGDRETQYF.